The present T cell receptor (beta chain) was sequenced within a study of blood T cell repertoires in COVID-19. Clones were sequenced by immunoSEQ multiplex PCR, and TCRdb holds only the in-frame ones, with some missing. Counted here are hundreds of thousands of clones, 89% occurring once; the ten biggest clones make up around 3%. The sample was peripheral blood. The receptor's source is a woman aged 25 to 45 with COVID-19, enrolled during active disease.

The CDR3 nucleotides are TGTGCCAGCAGCTTATTACCGGGTACCCATTTCACAGATACGCAGTATTTT. This codes for CASSLLPGTHFTDTQYF. The chain employs TRBV7-2 and TRBJ2-3; D gene unclear. The CDR3 is made up of 17 amino acids. The V end was cut by 2 bases, the J end by 2 bases, with 17 bases between. The germline gives CDR1 SGHTA, CDR2 FQGNSA.